These T cell receptor beta chains were read from a single sample in a study of T-cell reconstitution after alpha-beta-depleted transplantation in children. A single record per CDR3 protein comes from TCRdb applying MiXCR to the PCR reads. The profile covers 550,000 to 800,000 distinct CDR3 sequences, with around 13% appearing a single time and around 0.76% taken by the ten largest. Material: PBMCs, obtained before TCRalphabeta/CD19-depleted stem cell transplant. These receptors came from a girl aged 2 to 10 with congenital amegakaryocytic thrombocytopenia, due to receive a stem cell transplant. Both conserved end residues are part of each CDR3. The D gene is left open where the match is weak. Not all rows give a size; the values are once, few, many and, for expanded clones, a class.

>TRBJ2-3|TRBV7-6|TRBD2|many
TGTGCCAGCAGCTTGGGACTAGCGGCCATAGGGGATACGCAGTATTTT
CASSLGLAAIGDTQYF
>TRBJ2-1|TRBV4-1|-|-
TGCGCCAGCAGCCGACAAGGGGGGAGTGAGCAGTTCTTC
CASSRQGGSEQFF
>TRBJ2-7|TRBV29-1|TRBD1|many
TGCAGCGTTGAACATGGACAGGGGGGAGCCTACGAGCAGTACTTC
CSVEHGQGGAYEQYF
>TRBJ2-5|TRBV5-4|-|few
TGTGCCAGCAGCTTTTCAGCGGACGAAGAGACCCAGTACTTC
CASSFSADEETQYF
>TRBJ2-7|TRBV20-1|TRBD1|many
TGCAGTGCTAGTGTTTTGGGACAGCAAAAGTACGAGCAGTACTTC
CSASVLGQQKYEQYF
>TRBJ2-7|TRBV20-1|-|many
TGCAGTGCTAGAGGCCTGACAGGACATAGCTCCTACGAGCAGTACTTC
CSARGLTGHSSYEQYF
>TRBJ2-1|TRBV18|TRBD2|few
TGTGCCAGCTCACTCCAGCGGGAGGGTTACAATGAGCAGTTCTTC
CASSLQREGYNEQFF
>TRBJ2-3|TRBV29-1|-|many
TGCAGCGTTGGGGACGGGACCCCCACAGATACGCAGTATTTT
CSVGDGTPTDTQYF
>TRBJ2-3|TRBV19|-|many
TGTGCCAGTAGTGTGCAGGGCGGAGGAGATACGCAGTATTTT
CASSVQGGGDTQYF
>TRBJ2-7|TRBV6-5|-|many
TGTGCCAGCAGTTACATCCGGGACGGCTCCTACGAGCAGTACTTC
CASSYIRDGSYEQYF
>TRBJ2-7|TRBV12-3/TRBV12-4|TRBD1|few
TGTGCCAGCAGTTTTGGGGGACAGGGGGGCTACTACGAGCAGTACTTC
CASSFGGQGGYYEQYF
>TRBJ2-2|TRBV5-1|-|many
TGCGCCAGCAGTAAAAGCGAGACAGCGAACACCGGGGAGCTGTTTTTT
CASSKSETANTGELFF
>TRBJ1-2|TRBV27|TRBD1|few
TGTGCCAGCAGCCGGGGACAGGTCGGAATCTATGGCTACACCTTC
CASSRGQVGIYGYTF
>TRBJ2-6|TRBV6-5|-|few
TGTGCCAGCAGTTACTCGAACTCTGGGGCCAACGTCCTGACTTTC
CASSYSNSGANVLTF
>TRBJ2-7|TRBV29-1|TRBD2|few
TGCAGCGTCACCAGCTTCGGTCTACGGGACTACTACGAGCAGTACTTC
CSVTSFGLRDYYEQYF
>TRBJ1-1|TRBV12-3/TRBV12-4|-|many
TGTGCCAGCAGGGTACAGGGTTTTACTGAAGCTTTCTTT
CASRVQGFTEAFF
>TRBJ2-2|TRBV25-1|-|few
TGTGCCAGCAGTGAACTGAATAGGAACACCGGGGAGCTGTTTTTT
CASSELNRNTGELFF
>TRBJ1-1|TRBV6-1|-|few
TGTGCCAGCAGTCCGGCGTGGAACACTGAAGCTTTCTTT
CASSPAWNTEAFF
>TRBJ2-7|TRBV5-1|-|many
TGCGCCAGCAGTTCCCCTCCCGGGACGGCCCTGGGGGAGCAGTACTTC
CASSSPPGTALGEQYF
>TRBJ2-7|TRBV5-1|TRBD2|-
TGCGCCAGCAGCTTGGGACCTAGCGGAGAATACGAGCAGTACTTC
CASSLGPSGEYEQYF
>TRBJ2-1|TRBV30|-|few
TGTGCCTGGGGGGGGAGCCCAAATGAGCAGTTCTTC
CAWGGSPNEQFF
>TRBJ2-3|TRBV6-2/TRBV6-3|-|many
TGTGCCAGCAGTCGACAGTTCACAGATACGCAGTATTTT
CASSRQFTDTQYF
>TRBJ2-1|TRBV20-1|TRBD2|many
TGCAGTGCTAGAGATCCTAGGACTAGCGGGACGAATGAGCAGTTCTTC
CSARDPRTSGTNEQFF
>TRBJ2-3|TRBV5-1|-|many
TGCGCCAGCAGCAAGGACGTCGCAGATCTGAGCACAGATACGCAGTATTTT
CASSKDVADLSTDTQYF
>TRBJ2-7|TRBV20-1|-|-
TGCAGTGCTAGAGTACTGGGATCCTACGAGCAGTACTTC
CSARVLGSYEQYF
>TRBJ1-2|TRBV5-1|-|many
TGCGCCAGCAGCTGGGAACAGGGCAACTATGGCTACACCTTC
CASSWEQGNYGYTF
>TRBJ2-3|TRBV5-1|TRBD1|many
TGCGCCAGCAGCTTGATTCCAGGGGGCAGCACAGATACGCAGTATTTT
CASSLIPGGSTDTQYF
>TRBJ2-5|TRBV5-1|-|few
TGCGCCAGCAGCTTGGATCTGCGGGGTGTGGAGACCCAGTACTTC
CASSLDLRGVETQYF
>TRBJ2-3|TRBV10-3|TRBD1|many
TGTGCCATCCTAGGACAGGGGAGCACAGATACGCAGTATTTT
CAILGQGSTDTQYF
>TRBJ2-2|TRBV30|-|-
TGTGCCTGGAGTCAGACTGAGACCGGGGAGCTGTTTTTT
CAWSQTETGELFF
>TRBJ1-1|TRBV3-1|TRBD1|many
TGCGCCAGCAGCAGGGGGGCTGGCACTGAAGCTTTCTTT
CASSRGAGTEAFF
>TRBJ2-2|TRBV28|-|few
TGTGCCAGCAGATACGGACTTTCCGGCGGGGAGCTGTTTTTT
CASRYGLSGGELFF
>TRBJ2-7|TRBV11-2|-|few
TGTGCCAGCAGCCCCCTGGGTGGGTACTACGAGCAGTACTTC
CASSPLGGYYEQYF
>TRBJ1-2|TRBV30|-|few
TGTGCCTGGAAAGGGTTTGGCTACACCTTC
CAWKGFGYTF
>TRBJ2-2|TRBV18|TRBD2|few
TGTGCCAGCTCACTCGTCCAGAGCGGGATTAACGCCGGGGAGCTGTTTTTT
CASSLVQSGINAGELFF
>TRBJ2-2|TRBV7-9|-|few
TGTGCCAGCAGCTTAGCTCCCGCGGGACCCGGGGAGCTGTTTTTT
CASSLAPAGPGELFF
>TRBJ1-2|TRBV5-1|-|few
TGCGCCAGCAGGACTCCCGGGATCTATGGCTACACCTTC
CASRTPGIYGYTF
>TRBJ2-3|TRBV7-3|-|few
TGTGCCAGCAGCCAGGACCGAAGCCGTGGGCAGTATTTT
CASSQDRSRGQYF
>TRBJ2-1|TRBV5-1|-|many
TGCGCCAGCAGCTTGGTGGCGAGCTCCTACAATGAGCAGTTCTTC
CASSLVASSYNEQFF